The 4 T cell receptor beta chains below were found in one sample sequenced in a study of cytomegalovirus exposure and HLA in healthy donors (dated by TCRdb to 2015 to 2018). Library preparation employed the immunoSEQ multiplex PCR assay. The multiplex PCR relied on a mix of 60 forward primers for TCR Vbeta segments and 13 reverse primers for TCR Jbeta segments. TCRdb stores this immuneACCESS table with in-frame sequences only. Part of the clones is absent; in the studies checked, under half of the shortfall reflects unresolved V genes, and no reason is known for the rest. In all, the sample holds about 98,000 clones, and about 81% of those were seen once. Roughly 1.5% of the sample is held by the ten biggest clonotypes. Sequencing was carried out using PBMCs. Receptors originate from a man aged 35-49 years in good health and CMV-seronegative.

The genes are TRBV5-6 and TRBJ2-7; 9 nucleotides agree with TRBD1. Germline assignment: CDR1 SGHDT and CDR2 YYEEEE. The CDR3 length is 13 residues. V was clipped by 5 bases and J by 4 bases; unmatched bases: 4. The CDR3 sequence is CASRGTGRYEQYF. In nucleotides, the CDR3 is TGTGCCAGCAGGGGGACAGGGAGATACGAGCAGTACTTC.

The chain links TRBV7-6 to TRBJ1-5; no clear D gene. The CDR3 sequence is 14 residues long. Looked up from germline, CDR1 is SGHVS and CDR2 is FNYEAQ. V lost 2 bases and J lost 0, with 5 bases in between. CDR3 residues: CASSLSDSNQPQHF. CDR3 sequence (DNA): TGTGCCAGCAGCTTAAGCGATAGCAATCAGCCCCAGCATTTT. The complete variable domain, with remaining parts taken from reference TRBV7-6 and TRBJ1-5, reads GAGVSQSPRYKVTKRGQDVALRCDPISGHVSLYWYRQALGQGPEFLTYFNYEAQQDKSGLPNDRFSAERPEGSISTLTIQRTEQRDSAMYRCASSLSDSNQPQHFGDGTRLSIL.

V is TRBV4-3 and J is TRBJ2-1, with unresolved D. CDR1 LGHNA and CDR2 YSLEER come from the germline V gene. The CDR3 is 13 amino acids. The V end was cut by 4 bases, the J end by 7 bases, with 11 bases between. In DNA, the CDR3 is TGCGCCAGCAGCCCTACTACTCGAAATGAGCAGTTCTTC. Translation: CASSPTTRNEQFF.

This clone was seen only a few times. The gene calls are TRBV5-1 and TRBJ1-1, with TRBD1 identical over 9 bases. CDR3 length: 15 amino acids. Germline V gene data show CDR1 as SGHRS and CDR2 as YFSETQ. The trim removed 0 bases at V and 4 bases at J, leaving 4 bases unmatched. This chain's CDR3 is CASSLGVTGGTEAFF. As DNA, the CDR3 is TGCGCCAGCAGCTTGGGGGTGACAGGGGGCACTGAAGCTTTCTTT. Full variable domain (missing parts from reference TRBV5-1 and TRBJ1-1): KAGVTQTPRYLIKTRGQQVTLSCSPISGHRSVSWYQQTPGQGLQFLFEYFSETQRNKGNFPGRFSGRQFSNSRSEMNVSTLELGDSALYLCASSLGVTGGTEAFFGQGTRLTVV.